The 13 T cell receptor beta chains given below trace back to one sample, sequenced in a study of blood T cells in healthy people across ages. Sample-barcoded 5' priming and a J-beta primer mix drove a second PCR of about 7 to 12 cycles. MiXCR was run by TCRdb on the 5' RACE reads, yielding one entry per CDR3 protein. The table shows more than 800,000 distinct CDR3 sequences, with around 43% occurring only once. Sequenced: blood. These receptor sequences come from a woman aged 60-70 years in good health.

This clonotype was counted at least ten times. The V call is TRBV12-3 or TRBV12-4, the J call TRBJ2-5, with D perhaps matching TRBD2 (6 bases). V was trimmed by 4 bases and J by 5 bases, leaving 11 bases between them. This CDR3 has 13 residues. CDR3 residues: CASSSGGVETQYF. Here the CDR3 DNA reads TGTGCCAGCAGTTCCGGGGGAGTGGAGACCCAGTACTTC.

V gene TRBV20-1 combines with J gene TRBJ2-5; no firm D call. Germline CDR1 and CDR2: DFQATT and SNEGSKA (reference sequence). V lost 3 bases to trimming and J lost 4 bases, with 9 bases between them. This CDR3 comprises 12 residues. This CDR3 is CSARILGETQYF. CDR3 in DNA: TGCAGTGCTAGGATCCTGGGAGAGACCCAGTACTTC.

J is TRBJ2-1 and V is TRBV6-5, with D perhaps being TRBD1 or TRBD2 (5 bases each). In germline, CDR1 is MNHEY, CDR2 SVGAGI. The CDR3 loop spans 14 amino acids. Deletions cut 2 bases from V and 5 bases from J, with 10 bases between. The DNA for the CDR3 is TGTGCCAGCAGTTACACGGGGACCCACAATGAGCAGTTCTTC. As protein: CASSYTGTHNEQFF.

This clonotype has only a few counts. The chain is built from TRBV18 and TRBJ2-1; a possible D gene is TRBD1 (5 bases). This CDR3 is 15 amino acids long. The germline gives CDR1 KGHSH, CDR2 LQKENI. V lost 3 bases and J lost 6, with 15 bases in between. The CDR3 coding sequence is TGTGCCAGCTCACCTGGGCAGGGATGGCCCAATGAGCAGTTCTTC. Translating gives CASSPGQGWPNEQFF. Looking up the rest from reference TRBV18 and TRBJ2-1 gives the full variable domain: NAGVMQNPRHLVRRRGQEARLRCSPMKGHSHVYWYRQLPEEGLKFMVYLQKENIIDESGMPKERFSAEFPKEGPSILRIQQVVRGDSAAYFCASSPGQGWPNEQFFGPGTRLTVL.

The V gene is TRBV20-1, the J gene TRBJ1-2, with a tentative D call TRBD1 (6 bases). The V end was cut by 0 bases, the J end by 8 bases, with 19 bases between. The CDR3 is 15 residues long. Germline V lookup: CDR1 DFQATT, CDR2 SNEGSKA (reference sequence). In DNA form, the CDR3 reads TGCAGTGCTAGAGATCTACGGGGGGCGCAGAGAGGCTACACCTTC. Protein: CSARDLRGAQRGYTF.

This clonotype came up many times. The chain joins TRBV10-2 to TRBJ2-3; 7 bases line up with TRBD2. The trim removed 8 bases at V and 2 bases at J, leaving 19 bases unmatched. Germline assignment: CDR1 WSHSY and CDR2 SAAADI. The CDR3 has 18 residues. DNA of the CDR3: TGCGCCAGCGTCTCCCAAGGCACTAGCGAGAGTATCACAGATACGCAGTATTTT. It translates to CASVSQGTSESITDTQYF.

This clonotype was recorded a few times. The chain combines TRBV20-1 with TRBJ2-7; 10 bases match TRBD2. The CDR3 sequence is 12 residues long. The V segment lost 6 bases and the J segment 4 bases; nucleotides outside the gene matches: 3. Germline lookup yields CDR1 DFQATT and CDR2 SNEGSKA (reference sequence). CDR3 bases: TGCAGTGCCACTAGCGGGATATACGAGCAGTACTTC. Translating it yields CSATSGIYEQYF.

DNA for the CDR3: TGCGCCAGCAGCCAAAGAGGAGGACAGGGGGGGGATACGCAGTATTTT. Translating gives CASSQRGGQGGDTQYF. The chain links TRBV4-1 to TRBJ2-3, with 10 bases fitting TRBD1. The CDR3 covers 16 residues. The germline V gene encodes CDR1 MGHRA and CDR2 YSYEKL. The V segment lost 2 bases and the J segment 6 bases; nucleotides outside the gene matches: 8.

V and J are TRBV6-1 and TRBJ2-7; D remains unclear. The CDR3 spans 13 residues. V lost 7 bases to trimming and J lost 2 bases, with 12 bases between them. The germline gives CDR1 MNHNS, CDR2 SASEGT. This CDR3 reads CASTELSPYEQYF. The CDR3 bases are TGTGCCAGCACCGAATTGTCCCCCTACGAGCAGTACTTC.

This clonotype was detected only a few times. The rearrangement uses TRBV7-9 and TRBJ2-1; D perhaps matches TRBD2 (5 bases). Between the trimmed V and J ends, which lost 5 bases and 9 bases, there was a span of 11 bases. This CDR3 region has 12 residues. Germline loops: CDR1 SEHNR, CDR2 FQNEAQ (reference sequence). The CDR3, as DNA: TGTGCCAGCAGCGCCACGGGGTGTGAGCAGTTCTTC. Encoded protein: CASSATGCEQFF.

This sequence joins TRBV25-1 and TRBJ2-5; a weak D match, TRBD1 (7 bases). Between the trimmed V and J ends, which lost 3 bases and 1 base, there was a span of 18 bases. There are 17 residues in the CDR3. CDR1 and CDR2 (germline): MGHDK, SYGVNS. The CDR3 DNA sequence: TGTGCCAGCAGTGAGGAAGTGGGACAGCGGGCCCAAGAGACCCAGTACTTC. This gives the protein CASSEEVGQRAQETQYF.

V usage is TRBV12-3 or TRBV12-4 and J usage is TRBJ2-5, with a possible D match to TRBD2 (5 bases). The CDR3 runs to 16 residues. Trimming took 0 bases from V and 1 from J, leaving 12 bases between them. CDR3 sequence: CASSLALSGIQETQYF. In DNA form, the CDR3 reads TGTGCCAGCAGTTTAGCGCTATCGGGGATCCAAGAGACCCAGTACTTC.

The rearrangement uses TRBV24-1 and TRBJ2-1; perhaps D is TRBD1 or TRBD2 (6 bases each). CDR3 length equals 15 residues. V dropped 5 bases and J dropped 3 bases, with 13 bases sitting between them. Per germline, CDR1 KGHDR and CDR2 SFDVKD. The chain's CDR3 is CATSGGLASYNEQFF. CDR3 nucleotides: TGTGCCACCAGTGGGGGGCTAGCGAGCTACAATGAGCAGTTCTTC.